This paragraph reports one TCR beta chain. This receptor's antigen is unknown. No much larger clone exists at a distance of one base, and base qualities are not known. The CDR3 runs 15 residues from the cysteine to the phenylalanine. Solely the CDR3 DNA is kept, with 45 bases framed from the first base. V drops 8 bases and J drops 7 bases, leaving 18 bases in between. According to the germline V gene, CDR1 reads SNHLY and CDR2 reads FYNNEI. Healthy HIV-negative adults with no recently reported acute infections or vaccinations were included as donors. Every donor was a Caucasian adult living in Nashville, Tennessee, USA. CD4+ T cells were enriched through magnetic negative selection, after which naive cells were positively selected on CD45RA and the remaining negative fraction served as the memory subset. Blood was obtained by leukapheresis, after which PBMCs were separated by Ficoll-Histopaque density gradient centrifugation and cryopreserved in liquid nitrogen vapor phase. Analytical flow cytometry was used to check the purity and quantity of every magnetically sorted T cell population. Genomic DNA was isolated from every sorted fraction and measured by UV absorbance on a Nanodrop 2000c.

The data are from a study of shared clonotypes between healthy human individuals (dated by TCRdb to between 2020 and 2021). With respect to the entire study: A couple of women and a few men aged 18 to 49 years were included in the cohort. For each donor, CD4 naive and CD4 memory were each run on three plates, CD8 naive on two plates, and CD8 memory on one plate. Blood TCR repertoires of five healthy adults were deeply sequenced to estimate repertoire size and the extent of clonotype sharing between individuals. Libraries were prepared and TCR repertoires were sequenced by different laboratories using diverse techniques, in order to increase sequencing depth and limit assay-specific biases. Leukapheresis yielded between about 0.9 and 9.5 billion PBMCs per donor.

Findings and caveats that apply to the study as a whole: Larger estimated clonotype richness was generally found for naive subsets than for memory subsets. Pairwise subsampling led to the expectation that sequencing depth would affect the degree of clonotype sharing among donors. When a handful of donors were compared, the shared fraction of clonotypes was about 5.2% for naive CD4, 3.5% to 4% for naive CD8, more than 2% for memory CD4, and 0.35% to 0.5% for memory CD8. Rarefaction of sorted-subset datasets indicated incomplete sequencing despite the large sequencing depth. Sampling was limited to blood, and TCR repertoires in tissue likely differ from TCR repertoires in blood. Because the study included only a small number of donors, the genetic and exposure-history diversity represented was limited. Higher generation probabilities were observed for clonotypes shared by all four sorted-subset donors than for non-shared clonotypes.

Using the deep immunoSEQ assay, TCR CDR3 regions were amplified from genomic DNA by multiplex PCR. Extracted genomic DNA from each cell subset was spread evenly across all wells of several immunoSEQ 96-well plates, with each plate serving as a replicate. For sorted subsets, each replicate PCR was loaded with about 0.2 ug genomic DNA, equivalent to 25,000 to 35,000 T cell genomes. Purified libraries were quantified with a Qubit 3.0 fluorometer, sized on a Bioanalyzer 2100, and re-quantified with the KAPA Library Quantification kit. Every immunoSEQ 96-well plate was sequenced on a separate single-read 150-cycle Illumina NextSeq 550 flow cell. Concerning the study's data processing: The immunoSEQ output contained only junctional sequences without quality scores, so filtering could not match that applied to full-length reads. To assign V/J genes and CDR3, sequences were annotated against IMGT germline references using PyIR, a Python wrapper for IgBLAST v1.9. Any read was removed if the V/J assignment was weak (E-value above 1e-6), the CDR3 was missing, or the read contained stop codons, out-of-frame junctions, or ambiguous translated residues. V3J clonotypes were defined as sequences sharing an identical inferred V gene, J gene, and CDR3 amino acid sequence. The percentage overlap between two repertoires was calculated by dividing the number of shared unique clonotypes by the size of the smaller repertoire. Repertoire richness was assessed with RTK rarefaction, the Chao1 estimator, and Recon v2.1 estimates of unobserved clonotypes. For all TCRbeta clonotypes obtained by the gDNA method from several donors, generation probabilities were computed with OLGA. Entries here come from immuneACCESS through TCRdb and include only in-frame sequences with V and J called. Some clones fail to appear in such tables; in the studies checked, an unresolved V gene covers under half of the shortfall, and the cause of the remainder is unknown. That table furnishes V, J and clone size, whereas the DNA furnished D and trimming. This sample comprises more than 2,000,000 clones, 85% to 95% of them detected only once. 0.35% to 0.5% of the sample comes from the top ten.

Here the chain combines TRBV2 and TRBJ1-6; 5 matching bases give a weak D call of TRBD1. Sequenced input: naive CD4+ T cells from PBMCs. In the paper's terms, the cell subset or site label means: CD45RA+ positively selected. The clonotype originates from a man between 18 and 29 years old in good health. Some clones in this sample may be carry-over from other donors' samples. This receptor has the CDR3 CASESSRGVNSPLHF. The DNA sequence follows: TGTGCCAGCGAATCCTCCCGGGGGGTGAATTCACCCCTCCACTTT.